The subject of this entry is one TCR beta chain. The source of the sample is a study of blood T cell repertoires in COVID-19. This table comes from immunoSEQ multiplex PCR, and its TCRdb copy is limited to in-frame clones, with some not included. The table lists a few hundred thousand clones, 87% of them singletons, with around 10% in the top ten. Unmatched junction bases numbered 9, after V lost 2 bases and J lost 2 bases. Germline CDR1 MNHEY, CDR2 SMNVEV (reference sequence). The CDR3 length is 16 residues. Sequenced: PBMCs or T cells enriched from blood (not recorded which). The genes are TRBV27 and TRBJ2-7; 7 bases agree with TRBD1. The clonotype comes from a woman aged 18-30 years who had recovered from COVID-19. The CDR3 spells CASSLHVQGETYEQYF. The CDR3 DNA sequence: TGTGCCAGCAGTTTACATGTTCAGGGGGAGACCTACGAGCAGTACTTC.